The 9 T cell receptor beta chains in this list originate from one sample, sequenced in a study of blood T cell repertoires in COVID-19. The table came from immunoSEQ multiplex PCR; TCRdb's copy has only in-frame clones and leaves some out. Of over 250,000 clones listed, 75% to 90% were seen once; the top ten hold under 15%. Sequencing was carried out using peripheral blood. The receptors derive from a woman in her sixties or seventies with acute or convalescent COVID-19.

This rearrangement joins TRBV6-5 to TRBJ1-6; D is unresolved. CDR1 MNHEY and CDR2 SVGAGI come from the germline V gene. The CDR3 spans 13 residues. V was shortened by 6 bases and J by 7 bases, with 10 bases between the two germline ends. CDR3 sequence reads: CASRESFNSPLHF. The CDR3 DNA reads as TGTGCCAGCAGGGAGAGCTTCAATTCACCCCTCCACTTT.

This clone appeared a few times. The rearrangement links TRBV6-1 to TRBJ2-3; 8 positions match TRBD2. CDR3 size: 16 residues. Germline V gene lookup returns CDR1 MNHNS and CDR2 SASEGT. The trim removed 3 bases at V and 0 bases at J, leaving 5 bases unmatched. The CDR3 DNA is TGTGCCAGCAGTGAGTTAGCGGGGTCTAGCACAGATACGCAGTATTTT. It translates to CASSELAGSSTDTQYF.

This clone was observed a handful of times. The J gene is TRBJ1-2, the V gene TRBV27; 9 nucleotides match TRBD1. CDR3 length equals 15 residues. In germline, CDR1 is MNHEY, CDR2 SMNVEV (reference sequence). V lost 3 bases and J lost 8; bases outside the gene matches: 10. CDR3 in DNA: TGTGCCAGCAGTTTCTCCGGGACAGGGCGTCTGGGCTACACCTTC. This translates into CASSFSGTGRLGYTF.

This clone was seen once. This chain uses TRBV15 with TRBJ2-4; the D gene is possibly TRBD2 (7 bases). V shed 0 bases and J shed 0 bases, with 24 bases lying between them. CDR1 and CDR2 from the germline V gene are LNHNV and YYDKDF (reference sequence). CDR3 length: 21 amino acids. Here the CDR3 reads CATSRDSGGAAGSLAKNIQYF. The CDR3 DNA follows: TGTGCCACCAGCAGAGATTCGGGGGGCGCAGCTGGCTCTCTAGCCAAAAACATTCAGTACTTC.

The chain couples TRBV7-2 to TRBJ1-2, with TRBD1 as a possible D gene (6 bases). Trimming cost V 1 base and J 7 bases, with 10 bases left between them. Per the germline V gene, CDR1 is SGHTA and CDR2 is FQGNSA. The CDR3 runs to 13 residues. Written as DNA, the CDR3 is TGTGCCAGCAGCTTAGAAGCAGGGGCTGGCTACACCTTC. Amino acids: CASSLEAGAGYTF.

The chain recombines TRBV7-6 with TRBJ2-5; TRBD1 aligns across 8 bases. The CDR3 is 15 residues long. J was trimmed by 5 bases and V by 0 bases; bases with no gene match: 5. CDR1 is SGHVS and CDR2 is FNYEAQ in the germline V gene. The CDR3 DNA is TGTGCCAGCAGCTTAGCGCAGGGGGCTCCCGAGACCCAGTACTTC. Its translation is CASSLAQGAPETQYF.

The DNA of the CDR3 is TGTGCCAGCGGGACTTTGGGTCCCTACGAGCAGTACTTC. It yields the protein CASGTLGPYEQYF. The chain combines TRBV6-5 with TRBJ2-7; D is perhaps TRBD2 (6 bases). The germline V gene has CDR1 MNHEY and CDR2 SVGAGI. With 8 bases removed from V and 2 bases from J, the gap between germline ends came to 13 bases. This CDR3 region has 13 residues.

CDR3: CASSLQGSEAFF. The CDR3 DNA reads as TGTGCCAGCAGCCTCCAGGGCTCTGAAGCTTTCTTT. The chain has TRBV11-2 and TRBJ1-1; possible D gene TRBD1, 5 bases. Germline loops: CDR1 SGHAT, CDR2 FQNNGV. This CDR3 has 12 amino acids. V gave up 5 bases and J gave up 6 bases, with 10 bases separating them.

This clone was seen a single time. V and J are TRBV2 and TRBJ1-2; TRBD1 agrees at 10 bases. This CDR3 contains 14 residues. Germline V gene sequence: CDR1 SNHLY, CDR2 FYNNEI. J was trimmed by 2 bases and V by 6 bases; bases with no gene match: 3. In DNA, the CDR3 is TGTGCCAGCAGGCCGGGACAGGGGAACTATGGCTACACCTTC. It specifies CASRPGQGNYGYTF.